This T cell receptor (beta chain) comes out of a study of blood T cell repertoires in COVID-19. As for the study in general: Researchers got acute and convalescent COVID-19 samples from the United States, Italy and Spain. Sources were T cells, B-cell-depleted T cells, or PBMCs; the material itself was cDNA or gDNA.

In the original processing: Amplification of reference gene primers was used by the study to estimate nucleated cell counts. The repertoire was sequenced with immunoSEQ multiplex PCR; TCRdb's copy has only in-frame clones and lacks some. The DNA was the basis for D and trimming; V, J and clone size are from that table. The profile shows 25,000 to 30,000 clones, almost 85% of them singletons. The CDR3 runs 14 residues. V was pared by 6 bases and J by 3 bases, with 12 bases between. Germline loops: CDR1 MDHEN, CDR2 SYDVKM. The chain links TRBV28 to TRBJ1-5; D perhaps matches TRBD1 (6 bases). The sequenced sample consisted of peripheral blood. This clonotype was sampled from an elderly man with active COVID-19. CDR3 DNA sequence: TGTGCCAGCAGCCCGGGACAAGCCAATCAGCCCCAGCATTTT. This gives the protein CASSPGQANQPQHF.